These 23 T cell receptor beta chains originate from one sample sequenced in a study of control samples from healthy donors and cancer patients. The table came from immunoSEQ multiplex PCR; TCRdb's copy has only in-frame clones and leaves some out. The repertoire has about 170,000 clones, 91% of them found once; the top ten carry more than 1.3%. Sequenced sample: blood. The receptors shown here come from a woman aged 30 to 39 in good health.

The chain employs TRBV7-9 and TRBJ2-1, with D possibly TRBD1 on 5 matching bases. The CDR3 consists of 11 residues. Trimming took 4 bases from V and 9 from J, leaving 7 bases between them. Germline-derived CDR1 and CDR2 are SEHNR and FQNEAQ (reference sequence). The CDR3: CASSSRGEQFF. In DNA form, the CDR3 reads TGTGCCAGCAGCTCAAGGGGTGAGCAGTTCTTC. The entire variable domain, with the rest obtained from reference TRBV7-9 and TRBJ2-1, is as follows: DTGVSQNPRHKITKRGQNVTFRCDPISEHNRLYWYRQTLGQGPEFLTYFQNEAQLEKSRLLSDRFSAERPKGSFSTLEIQRTEQGDSAMYLCASSSRGEQFFGPGTRLTVL.

V and J are TRBV20-1 and TRBJ2-3, with D perhaps matching TRBD2 (6 bases). The CDR3 loop spans 15 amino acids. The V gene's germline CDR1 is DFQATT and CDR2 SNEGSKA (reference sequence). With 3 bases removed from V and 2 bases from J, the gap between germline ends came to 15 bases. Written as DNA, the CDR3 is TGCAGTGCTAGTCCCCTAGCGCTCGACACAGATACGCAGTATTTT. Protein sequence: CSASPLALDTDTQYF.

This chain joins TRBV3-1 (or the pseudogene TRBV3-2) and TRBJ1-6; 7 nucleotides align to TRBD1. CDR3 size: 18 residues. Germline CDR1 LGHDT, CDR2 YNNKEL (reference sequence). V trimming: 4 bases; J trimming: 0 bases; junction bases outside the gene matches: 9. The CDR3 nucleotides are TGTGCCAGCAGCCTCCCGGGACAGTCAAGCTCCTATAATTCACCCCTCCACTTT. This gives the protein CASSLPGQSSSYNSPLHF.

A word on this clone: Other DNA variants within this sample encode the same CDR3. V usage is TRBV6-5 and J usage is TRBJ1-1; D gene ambiguous. Germline V CDR1 and CDR2: MNHEY, SVGAGI. The V end was cut by 2 bases, the J end by 5 bases, with 9 bases between. The CDR3 spans 13 residues. This CDR3 is CASSYEGWTEAFF. CDR3 bases: TGTGCCAGCAGTTACGAGGGCTGGACTGAAGCTTTCTTT.

The V call is TRBV3-1 (or the pseudogene TRBV3-2), the J call TRBJ1-6; D gene unclear. Germline V CDR1 and CDR2: LGHDT, YNNKEL (reference sequence). The CDR3 is 13 residues long. Trimming removed 1 base from V and 13 bases from J, with 11 bases in between. The CDR3 here is CASSQGGWTPLHF. DNA of the CDR3: TGTGCCAGCAGCCAAGGGGGTTGGACTCCCCTCCACTTT.

The rearrangement uses TRBV24-1 and TRBJ2-7; D perhaps matches TRBD1 (5 bases). The V gene lost 4 bases and the J gene lost 6 bases, with 12 bases spanning the gap. CDR1 KGHDR and CDR2 SFDVKD come from the germline V gene. The CDR3 totals 13 residues. DNA for the CDR3: TGTGCCACCAGTGACTCCCAGGGAATCGAGCAGTACTTC. Translating gives CATSDSQGIEQYF.

V and J are TRBV5-4 and TRBJ1-6, with 7 bases that match TRBD1. CDR3 length: 16 amino acids. Germline CDR1 SGHNT, CDR2 YYREEE (reference sequence). V dropped 4 bases and J dropped 2; count of bases not matched to a gene: 6. The CDR3 DNA follows: TGTGCCAGCAGCGACAGGGTCGAGACCTATAATTCACCCCTCCACTTT. Translation gives CASSDRVETYNSPLHF. Together with reference TRBV5-4 and TRBJ1-6, the CDR3 gives the full variable domain: ETGVTQSPTHLIKTRGQQVTLRCSSQSGHNTVSWYQQALGQGPQFIFQYYREEENGRGNFPPRFSGLQFPNYSSELNVNALELDDSALYLCASSDRVETYNSPLHFGNGTRLTVT.

The CDR3 DNA follows: TGTGCCAGCAGCGTCCAAGCGGGGGGTTCCTACAATGAGCAGTTCTTC. Its protein product is CASSVQAGGSYNEQFF. The genes are TRBV9 and TRBJ2-1; 9 bases are a match to TRBD2. CDR3 length: 16 amino acids. V was clipped by 2 bases and J by 1 base; unmatched bases: 4. Germline assignment: CDR1 SGDLS and CDR2 YYNGEE.

As regards this clone: Compared with germline, one end of the junction differs, possibly owing to a read error. The rearrangement uses TRBV27 and TRBJ1-3, with a weak D call TRBD1 (5 bases). This CDR3 comprises 14 residues. Per the germline V gene, CDR1 is MNHEY and CDR2 is SMNVEV (reference sequence). CDR3 region: CANSLSGQGDTIYF. The CDR3 region has the DNA TGTGCCAACAGTTTATCTGGGCAGGGCGACACCATATATTTT.

The V gene is TRBV7-8, the J gene TRBJ2-7, with 8 bases aligning to TRBD2. V lost 5 bases to trimming and J lost 3 bases; unmatched junction nucleotides: 9. This CDR3 comprises 15 residues. CDR1 SGHVS and CDR2 FQNEAQ come from the germline V gene. The CDR3 nucleotides read TGTGCCAGCAGCCCAAGGGGACTAGTCGGCTACGAGCAGTACTTC. Its translation is CASSPRGLVGYEQYF.

The V and J genes are TRBV28 and TRBJ1-5; 9 bases map to TRBD1. CDR1 MDHEN and CDR2 SYDVKM come from the germline V gene. The trim removed 6 bases at V and 2 bases at J, leaving 2 bases unmatched. The CDR3 loop spans 14 amino acids. CDR3 region: CASRRDRGNQPQHF. CDR3 nucleotide sequence: TGTGCCAGCAGACGGGACAGGGGCAATCAGCCCCAGCATTTT.

This chain uses TRBV2 with TRBJ2-2, with D unresolved. The V and J ends lost 4 bases and 4 bases respectively, with 10 bases between them. The V gene's germline CDR1 is SNHLY and CDR2 FYNNEI. The CDR3 has 14 amino acids. CDR3: CASSGKGGTGELFF. CDR3 in DNA: TGTGCCAGCAGTGGGAAGGGCGGCACCGGGGAGCTGTTTTTT.

Remarks on this clone: In the same sample, other DNA sequences code for this CDR3. V usage is TRBV18 and J usage is TRBJ1-5; 8 bases are shared with TRBD1. V trimming: 6 bases; J trimming: 2 bases; junction bases outside the gene matches: 3. The CDR3 sequence is 14 residues long. The germline V gene encodes CDR1 KGHSH and CDR2 LQKENI. Here the CDR3 reads CASSPTGGNQPQHF. The CDR3 nucleotides read TGTGCCAGCTCGCCGACAGGGGGCAATCAGCCCCAGCATTTT. Drawing the rest from reference TRBV18 and TRBJ1-5, the complete variable domain is NAGVMQNPRHLVRRRGQEARLRCSPMKGHSHVYWYRQLPEEGLKFMVYLQKENIIDESGMPKERFSAEFPKEGPSILRIQQVVRGDSAAYFCASSPTGGNQPQHFGDGTRLSIL.

The V and J genes are TRBV15 and TRBJ2-1; 9 nucleotides align to TRBD2. CDR3 length equals 17 residues. Germline V gene sequence: CDR1 LNHNV, CDR2 YYDKDF (reference sequence). V shed 0 bases and J 9 bases; nucleotides not matched to a gene: 12. Here the CDR3 reads CATSRDVGLAGSLEQFF. The DNA of the CDR3 is TGTGCCACCAGCAGAGATGTTGGCCTAGCGGGATCGCTTGAGCAGTTCTTC.

The rearrangement links TRBV9 to TRBJ2-5; 10 positions match TRBD1. Germline trimming cut 2 bases from V and 4 bases from J; bases unmatched to any gene: 5. CDR3 size: 15 residues. Germline CDR1 reads SGDLS; CDR2 reads YYNGEE. In DNA form, the CDR3 reads TGTGCCAGCAGCGTGGGGACAGGGGAGGTAGAGACCCAGTACTTC. This translates into CASSVGTGEVETQYF.

The chain carries TRBV19 and TRBJ2-6, with 12 bases lining up with TRBD1. Germline V gives CDR1 LNHDA, CDR2 SQIVND (reference sequence). V lost 5 bases, J lost 3 bases, and 5 bases stayed unmatched. The CDR3 length is 17 residues. The CDR3 reads CASSGTGGVNGANVLTF. For the CDR3, the DNA is TGTGCCAGTAGTGGGACAGGGGGCGTGAATGGGGCCAACGTCCTGACTTTC.

The chain joins TRBV28 to TRBJ1-6, with D possibly matching TRBD1 (6 bases). V gave up 1 base and J gave up 7 bases, with 8 bases separating them. CDR3 length: 14 residues. Per the germline V gene, CDR1 is MDHEN and CDR2 is SYDVKM. The CDR3 DNA follows: TGTGCCAGCAGTTTATTGCAGGGGAATTCACCCCTCCACTTT. This codes for CASSLLQGNSPLHF. The entire variable domain, with the rest obtained from reference TRBV28 and TRBJ1-6, is as follows: DVKVTQSSRYLVKRTGEKVFLECVQDMDHENMFWYRQDPGLGLRLIYFSYDVKMKEKGDIPEGYSVSREKKERFSLILESASTNQTSMYLCASSLLQGNSPLHFGNGTRLTVT.

The rearrangement uses TRBV27 and TRBJ1-1, with D uncertain. Germline-derived CDR1 and CDR2 are MNHEY and SMNVEV (reference sequence). This CDR3 is built from 11 residues. V gave up 6 bases and J gave up 1 base, with 3 bases separating them. Here the CDR3 DNA reads TGTGCCAGCAGGAAGAACACTGAAGCTTTCTTT. Translating it yields CASRKNTEAFF.

The rearrangement joins TRBV5-3 to TRBJ2-4, with 10 bases identical to TRBD1. TRBV5-3 is flagged as an ORF with uncertain function. This CDR3 is 16 amino acids long. The trim removed 4 bases at V and 2 bases at J, leaving 6 bases unmatched. The chain's CDR3 is CARSPRTGGTKNIQYF. The CDR3 region has the DNA TGTGCCAGAAGCCCCAGGACAGGGGGAACCAAAAACATTCAGTACTTC.

The chain employs TRBV28 and TRBJ2-1, with D tentatively TRBD2 (5 bases). Trimming left V 3 bases short and J 4 bases short, with 13 bases between. CDR1 is MDHEN, CDR2 SYDVKM, per germline. The CDR3 extends over 15 amino acids. CDR3 in DNA: TGTGCCAGCAGTTTTACGTGGGAGCGGTACAATGAGCAGTTCTTC. Its translation: CASSFTWERYNEQFF.

This clone is a singleton in its sample. The same CDR3 also results from other DNA sequences found in this sample. The CDR3 is CSARVLDTQYF. The CDR3 DNA follows: TGCAGTGCTAGAGTGCTAGATACGCAGTATTTT. The V gene is TRBV20-1, the J gene TRBJ2-3, with D unclear. V lost 1 base to trimming and J lost 5 bases, with 4 bases between them. Germline V gene data show CDR1 as DFQATT and CDR2 as SNEGSKA (reference sequence). CDR3 length: 11 amino acids.

The V gene is TRBV14, the J gene TRBJ2-1; 11 bases fit TRBD2. The junction had 7 bases not matched to a gene; V was cut back by 4 bases and J by 8 bases. This CDR3 spans 15 amino acids. The germline CDR1 and CDR2 sequences are SGHDN and FVKESK. CDR3 protein: CASSPIAGGPDEQFF. The DNA for the CDR3 is TGTGCCAGCAGCCCAATAGCGGGAGGGCCCGATGAGCAGTTCTTC.

The chain uses TRBV5-4 and TRBJ2-2, with 8 nucleotides matching TRBD2. With V trimmed by 4 bases and J by 7 bases, 6 bases remained unmatched. This CDR3 comprises 14 residues. Germline CDR1 reads SGHNT; CDR2 reads YYREEE (reference sequence). The CDR3 here is CASSPSSGHGELFF. CDR3 DNA: TGTGCCAGCAGCCCCTCTAGCGGGCACGGGGAGCTGTTTTTT. Full variable domain (remainder filled in from reference TRBV5-4 and TRBJ2-2): ETGVTQSPTHLIKTRGQQVTLRCSSQSGHNTVSWYQQALGQGPQFIFQYYREEENGRGNFPPRFSGLQFPNYSSELNVNALELDDSALYLCASSPSSGHGELFFGEGSRLTVL.